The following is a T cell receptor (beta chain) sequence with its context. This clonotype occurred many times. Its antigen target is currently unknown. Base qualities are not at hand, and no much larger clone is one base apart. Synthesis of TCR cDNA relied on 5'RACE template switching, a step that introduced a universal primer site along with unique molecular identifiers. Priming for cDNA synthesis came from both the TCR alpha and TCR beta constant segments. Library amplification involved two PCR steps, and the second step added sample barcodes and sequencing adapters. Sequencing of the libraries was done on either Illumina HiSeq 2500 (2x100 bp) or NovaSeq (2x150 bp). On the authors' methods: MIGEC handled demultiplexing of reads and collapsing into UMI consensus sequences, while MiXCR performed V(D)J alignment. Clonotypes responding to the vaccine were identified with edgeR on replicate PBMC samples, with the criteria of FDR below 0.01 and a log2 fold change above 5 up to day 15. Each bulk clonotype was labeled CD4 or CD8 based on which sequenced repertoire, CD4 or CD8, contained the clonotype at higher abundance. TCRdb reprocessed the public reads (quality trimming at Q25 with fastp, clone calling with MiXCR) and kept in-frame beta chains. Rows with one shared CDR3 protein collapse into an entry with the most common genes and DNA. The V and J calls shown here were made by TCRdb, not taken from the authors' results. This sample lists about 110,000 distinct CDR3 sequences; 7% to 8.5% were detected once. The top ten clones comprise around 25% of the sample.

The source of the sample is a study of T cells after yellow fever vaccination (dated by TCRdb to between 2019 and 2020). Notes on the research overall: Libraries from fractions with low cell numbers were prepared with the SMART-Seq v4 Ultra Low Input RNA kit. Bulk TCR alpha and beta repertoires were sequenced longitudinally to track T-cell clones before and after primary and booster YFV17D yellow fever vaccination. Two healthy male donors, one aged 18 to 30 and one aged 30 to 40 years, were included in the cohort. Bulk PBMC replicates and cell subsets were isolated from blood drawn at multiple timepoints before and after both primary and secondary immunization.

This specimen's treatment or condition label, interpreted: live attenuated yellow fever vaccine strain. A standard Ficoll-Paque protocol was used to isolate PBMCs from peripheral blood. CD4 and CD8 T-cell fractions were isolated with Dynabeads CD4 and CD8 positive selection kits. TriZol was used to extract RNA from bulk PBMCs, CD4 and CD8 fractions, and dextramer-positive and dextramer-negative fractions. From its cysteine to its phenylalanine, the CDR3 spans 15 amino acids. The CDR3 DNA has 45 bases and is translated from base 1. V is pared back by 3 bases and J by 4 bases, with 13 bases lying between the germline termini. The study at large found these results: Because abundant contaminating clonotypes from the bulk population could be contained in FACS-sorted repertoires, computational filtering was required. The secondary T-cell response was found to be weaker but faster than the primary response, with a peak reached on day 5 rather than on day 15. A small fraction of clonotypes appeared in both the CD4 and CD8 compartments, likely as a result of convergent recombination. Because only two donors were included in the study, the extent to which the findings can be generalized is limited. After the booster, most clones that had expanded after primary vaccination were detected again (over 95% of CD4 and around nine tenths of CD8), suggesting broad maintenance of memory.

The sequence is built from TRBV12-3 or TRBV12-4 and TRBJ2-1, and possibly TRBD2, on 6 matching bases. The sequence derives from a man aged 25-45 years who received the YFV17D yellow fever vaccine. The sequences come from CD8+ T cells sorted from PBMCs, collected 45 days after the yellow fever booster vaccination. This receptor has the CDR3 CASSFTTSGYNEQFF. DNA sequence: TGTGCCAGCAGTTTTACGACTAGTGGTTACAATGAGCAGTTCTTC.